This T cell receptor beta chain emerged from a study of blood T cells in healthy people across ages. This clonotype has just a few counts. No antigen is known for it. Peripheral blood from each donor was collected in a volume of 9.5 to 10 milliliters. Findings and caveats of the study: Among long-lived donors, naive CD4+ cells were more numerous and diversity higher than in aged donors. The unsorted PBMCs prevented any conclusive comparison of naive versus antigen-experienced cells.

A sample-barcoded 5' primer and a J-beta primer mix were used in a second PCR of roughly 6 to 11 cycles. TCRdb analysed the 5' RACE reads with MiXCR anew, one entry per CDR3 protein. The repertoire holds about 970,000 distinct CDR3 sequences, 45% to 60% seen once, with about a fifth in the top ten. V lost 2 bases to trimming and J lost 8 bases, with 15 bases between them. CDR1 WSHSY and CDR2 SAAADI come from the germline V gene. The CDR3 is 14 residues long. The receptor comes from a woman aged 60-70 years in good health. The chain carries TRBV10-2 and TRBJ1-2, with no clear D. Sequences were obtained from blood. The CDR3 DNA follows: TGCGCCAGCAGTGAGAACAGTGGGAACTGGGGCTACACCTTC. It encodes CASSENSGNWGYTF.